This paragraph covers one T cell receptor (beta chain) sequence. These data come from a study of PD-L1 blockade in urothelial cancer. Study overall: Beginning at some point between 2013 and 2014, patients received atezolizumab, given as 1,200 mg intravenously every 3 weeks. Chemotherapy regimens numbering 0 to 3 had been given to patients. Blood samples had a median of approximately 140,000 T cells, tens of thousands of unique TCRs, and clonality 0.08 to 0.085.

The CDR3 runs to 14 residues. Looked up from germline, CDR1 is WSHSY and CDR2 is SAAADI. J lost 5 bases, V lost 7 bases, and 7 bases had no gene match. Profiled with immunoSEQ multiplex PCR; TCRdb holds only in-frame clones, not every one. The data contain about 15,000 clones, 87% of them seen just once; the ten biggest clones take up less than 6.5%. The patients' disease, urothelial carcinoma, was locally advanced or metastatic. The gene calls are TRBV10-2 and TRBJ1-4, with 7 bases identical to TRBD1. The clonotype originates from a man over 45 with urothelial cancer. Sequences were derived from PBMCs, sampled around atezolizumab (anti-PD-L1) treatment. CDR3 region: CASKGGRGNEKLFF. For the CDR3, the DNA is TGCGCCAGCAAGGGAGGCAGGGGGAATGAAAAACTGTTTTTT.